The rows below give T cell receptor beta chains drawn from one sample of a study of CD4 T cells in relation to SARS-CoV-2 and coronaviruses. The method was immunoSEQ multiplex PCR; TCRdb's version includes in-frame clones alone and lacks a portion of them. The sample yields 20,000 to 25,000 clones, roughly 79% seen once. For these TCRs, the target antigens are not known. Sample: CD4+ T cells from PBMCs, cultured in vitro. Every receptor here comes from a human donor in good health. CDR3s include the opening cysteine and the closing phenylalanine or tryptophan. The D gene is left open where the match is weak. Some rows mark clone size as missing; the rest say once, few, many or name a class of expanded clone.

cdr3_aa: CASGLWGGMGTDTQYF
cdr3_nt: TGTGCCAGCGGGCTTTGGGGGGGGATGGGGACAGATACGCAGTATTTT
v_call: TRBV7-3
clone_size: -
d_call: TRBD2
j_call: TRBJ2-3

cdr3_aa: CATARGGTEAFF
cdr3_nt: TGTGCCACCGCCAGAGGGGGCACTGAAGCTTTCTTT
v_call: TRBV10-3
clone_size: few
d_call: -
j_call: TRBJ1-1

cdr3_aa: CASSEALGDSLNYGYTF
cdr3_nt: TGTGCCAGCAGTGAAGCGTTGGGGGACAGCCTTAACTATGGCTACACCTTC
v_call: TRBV6-1
clone_size: -
d_call: TRBD1
j_call: TRBJ1-2

cdr3_aa: CASSAGVLKLTDTQYF
cdr3_nt: TGTGCCAGCTCAGCGGGAGTCCTAAAGCTCACAGATACGCAGTATTTT
v_call: TRBV18
clone_size: -
d_call: TRBD2
j_call: TRBJ2-3

cdr3_aa: CASSPQSQYSNQPQHF
cdr3_nt: TGCGCCAGCAGCCCGCAGAGCCAATATAGCAATCAGCCCCAGCATTTT
v_call: TRBV4-1
clone_size: -
d_call: -
j_call: TRBJ1-5

cdr3_aa: CATSRGTGGTDTQYF
cdr3_nt: TGTGCCACCAGTAGGGGGACAGGGGGCACAGATACGCAGTATTTT
v_call: TRBV24-1
clone_size: -
d_call: TRBD1
j_call: TRBJ2-3

cdr3_aa: CASSLGGRGLTYNEQFF
cdr3_nt: TGTGCCAGCAGCCTAGGGGGCAGGGGGCTTACCTACAATGAGCAGTTCTTC
v_call: TRBV3-1/TRBV3-2
clone_size: -
d_call: TRBD1
j_call: TRBJ2-1

cdr3_aa: CASSPQMVNSPLHF
cdr3_nt: TGTGCCAGCTCACCACAGATGGTTAATTCACCCCTCCACTTT
v_call: TRBV18
clone_size: -
d_call: -
j_call: TRBJ1-6

cdr3_aa: CASSYLAAYEQFF
cdr3_nt: TGTGCCAGCAGTTATCTCGCCGCTTATGAGCAGTTCTTC
v_call: TRBV6-2/TRBV6-3
clone_size: -
d_call: -
j_call: TRBJ2-1

cdr3_aa: CASSLRGDRDYGYTF
cdr3_nt: TGTGCCAGCAGTCTACGGGGGGACAGGGACTATGGCTACACCTTC
v_call: TRBV6-5
clone_size: -
d_call: TRBD1
j_call: TRBJ1-2

cdr3_aa: CSASPLRGLGETQYF
cdr3_nt: TGCAGTGCTAGTCCCCTCAGGGGTTTAGGGGAGACCCAGTACTTC
v_call: TRBV20-1
clone_size: -
d_call: -
j_call: TRBJ2-5

cdr3_aa: CATRTVNTEAFF
cdr3_nt: TGTGCCACGAGGACAGTGAACACTGAAGCTTTCTTT
v_call: TRBV6-5
clone_size: -
d_call: -
j_call: TRBJ1-1

cdr3_aa: CASSLMAGGNNSPLHF
cdr3_nt: TGTGCCAGCAGCTTAATGGCAGGGGGCAATAATTCACCCCTCCACTTT
v_call: TRBV7-2
clone_size: -
d_call: TRBD1
j_call: TRBJ1-6

cdr3_aa: CASSNRDSLYEQYF
cdr3_nt: TGTGCCAGTAGTAACCGGGACAGCCTCTACGAGCAGTACTTC
v_call: TRBV19
clone_size: -
d_call: TRBD1
j_call: TRBJ2-7

cdr3_aa: CASSHRRGGGNSPLHF
cdr3_nt: TGTGCCAGCAGCCACCGAAGGGGGGGAGGAAATTCACCCCTCCACTTT
v_call: TRBV4-2
clone_size: few
d_call: -
j_call: TRBJ1-6

cdr3_aa: CAIRGDYSYNEQFF
cdr3_nt: TGTGCCATCAGGGGGGACTACTCCTACAATGAGCAGTTCTTC
v_call: TRBV10-3
clone_size: -
d_call: TRBD2
j_call: TRBJ2-1

cdr3_aa: CASSEAEREGRQFF
cdr3_nt: TGTGCCAGCAGTGAAGCAGAGCGGGAGGGCAGGCAGTTCTTC
v_call: TRBV6-1
clone_size: -
d_call: TRBD2
j_call: TRBJ2-1

cdr3_aa: CASSERRGTGETQYF
cdr3_nt: TGCGCCAGCAGTGAGCGCCGCGGGACAGGAGAGACCCAGTACTTC
v_call: TRBV10-1
clone_size: few
d_call: TRBD1
j_call: TRBJ2-5

cdr3_aa: CATSRDSGRDQETQYF
cdr3_nt: TGTGCCACCAGCAGGGATAGCGGGAGGGACCAAGAGACCCAGTACTTC
v_call: TRBV15
clone_size: -
d_call: TRBD2
j_call: TRBJ2-5

cdr3_aa: CASSWVAGGSYEQYF
cdr3_nt: TGTGCCAGCAGTTGGGTAGCGGGAGGATCCTACGAGCAGTACTTC
v_call: TRBV6-2/TRBV6-3
clone_size: -
d_call: TRBD2
j_call: TRBJ2-7

cdr3_aa: CASSLLTGNQPQHF
cdr3_nt: TGTGCCAGCAGCTTACTCACGGGGAATCAGCCCCAGCATTTT
v_call: TRBV7-2
clone_size: few
d_call: -
j_call: TRBJ1-5

cdr3_aa: CASSVVPESPPTSSYEQYF
cdr3_nt: TGTGCCAGCAGCGTAGTCCCAGAGTCGCCCCCTACTAGCTCCTACGAGCAGTACTTC
v_call: TRBV9
clone_size: -
d_call: -
j_call: TRBJ2-7

cdr3_aa: CASSTTENTEAFF
cdr3_nt: TGTGCCAGTAGCACGACTGAGAACACTGAAGCTTTCTTT
v_call: TRBV19
clone_size: -
d_call: -
j_call: TRBJ1-1

cdr3_aa: CSAQPIQDTEAFF
cdr3_nt: TGCAGCGCCCAACCTATACAAGACACTGAAGCTTTCTTT
v_call: TRBV29-1
clone_size: -
d_call: -
j_call: TRBJ1-1

cdr3_aa: CASSQSGTGEKLFF
cdr3_nt: TGTGCCAGCAGCCAATCAGGGACAGGGGAAAAACTGTTTTTT
v_call: TRBV7-9
clone_size: -
d_call: TRBD1
j_call: TRBJ1-4

cdr3_aa: CASSDGPGGYTF
cdr3_nt: TGTGCCAGTAGCGACGGTCCGGGGGGCTACACCTTC
v_call: TRBV19
clone_size: -
d_call: -
j_call: TRBJ1-2

cdr3_aa: CASSLVENNSPLHF
cdr3_nt: TGTGCCAGCAGTTTGGTAGAAAATAATTCACCCCTCCACTTT
v_call: TRBV27
clone_size: few
d_call: -
j_call: TRBJ1-6

cdr3_aa: CASSLDHSEAFF
cdr3_nt: TGTGCCAGCAGCTTAGATCATTCTGAAGCTTTCTTT
v_call: TRBV11-2
clone_size: -
d_call: -
j_call: TRBJ1-1

cdr3_aa: CASPVPQETQYF
cdr3_nt: TGCGCCAGCCCCGTCCCTCAAGAGACCCAGTACTTC
v_call: TRBV5-1
clone_size: once
d_call: -
j_call: TRBJ2-5

cdr3_aa: CASSVGTGIYEQYF
cdr3_nt: TGTGCCAGCAGCGTTGGGACAGGAATCTACGAGCAGTACTTC
v_call: TRBV9
clone_size: -
d_call: TRBD1
j_call: TRBJ2-7

cdr3_aa: CASSHPASGRARETQYF
cdr3_nt: TGCGCCAGCAGCCACCCCGCTAGCGGGAGGGCGAGAGAGACCCAGTACTTC
v_call: TRBV4-1
clone_size: few
d_call: TRBD2
j_call: TRBJ2-5

cdr3_aa: CASSGSGSSDTQYF
cdr3_nt: TGTGCCAGCAGTGGTAGCGGGAGCTCAGATACGCAGTATTTT
v_call: TRBV2
clone_size: -
d_call: TRBD2
j_call: TRBJ2-3

cdr3_aa: CASSLGTGGPYF
cdr3_nt: TGTGCCAGCAGCTTGGGTACAGGGGGTCCGTACTTC
v_call: TRBV5-6
clone_size: -
d_call: TRBD1
j_call: TRBJ2-7

cdr3_aa: CASSIIGQGAPEKRTDTQYF
cdr3_nt: TGTGCCAGTAGTATAATTGGACAGGGGGCGCCCGAAAAACGCACAGATACGCAGTATTTT
v_call: TRBV19
clone_size: -
d_call: TRBD1
j_call: TRBJ2-3

cdr3_aa: CASSFSRVGYEQYF
cdr3_nt: TGTGCCAGCAGTTTCTCGAGGGTAGGGTACGAGCAGTACTTC
v_call: TRBV27
clone_size: -
d_call: -
j_call: TRBJ2-7

cdr3_aa: CASRDNTGANVLTF
cdr3_nt: TGCGCCAGCAGGGACAATACAGGGGCCAACGTCCTGACTTTC
v_call: TRBV4-1
clone_size: -
d_call: -
j_call: TRBJ2-6

cdr3_aa: CASSFLQNQETQYF
cdr3_nt: TGTGCCAGCAGCTTCTTACAGAACCAAGAGACCCAGTACTTC
v_call: TRBV7-9
clone_size: once
d_call: -
j_call: TRBJ2-5

cdr3_aa: CASSLGSGSRADTQYF
cdr3_nt: TGTGCCAGCAGCTTAGGTAGCGGGAGTAGGGCAGATACGCAGTATTTT
v_call: TRBV11-2
clone_size: -
d_call: TRBD2
j_call: TRBJ2-3

cdr3_aa: CASSRRDGVSGYTF
cdr3_nt: TGTGCCAGCAGCCGACGGGACGGCGTGTCCGGCTACACCTTC
v_call: TRBV27
clone_size: -
d_call: -
j_call: TRBJ1-2

cdr3_aa: CASSLFQDPTGYTF
cdr3_nt: TGTGCCAGCAGTTTGTTTCAGGACCCCACTGGCTACACCTTC
v_call: TRBV28
clone_size: -
d_call: -
j_call: TRBJ1-2